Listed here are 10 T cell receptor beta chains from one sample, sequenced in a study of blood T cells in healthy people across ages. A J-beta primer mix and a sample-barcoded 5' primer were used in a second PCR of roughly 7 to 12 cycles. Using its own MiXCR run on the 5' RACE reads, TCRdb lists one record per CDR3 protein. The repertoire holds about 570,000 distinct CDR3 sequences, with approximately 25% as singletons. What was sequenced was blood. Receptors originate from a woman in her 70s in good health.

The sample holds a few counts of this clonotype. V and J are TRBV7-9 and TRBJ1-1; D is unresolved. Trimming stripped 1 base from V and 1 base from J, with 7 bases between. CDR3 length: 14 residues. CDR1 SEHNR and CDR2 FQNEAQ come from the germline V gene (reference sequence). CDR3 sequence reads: CASSLEHANTEAFF. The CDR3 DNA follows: TGTGCCAGCAGCTTAGAACACGCGAACACTGAAGCTTTCTTT. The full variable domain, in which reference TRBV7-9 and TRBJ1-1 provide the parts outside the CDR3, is DTGVSQNPRHKITKRGQNVTFRCDPISEHNRLYWYRQTLGQGPEFLTYFQNEAQLEKSRLLSDRFSAERPKGSFSTLEIQRTEQGDSAMYLCASSLEHANTEAFFGQGTRLTVV.

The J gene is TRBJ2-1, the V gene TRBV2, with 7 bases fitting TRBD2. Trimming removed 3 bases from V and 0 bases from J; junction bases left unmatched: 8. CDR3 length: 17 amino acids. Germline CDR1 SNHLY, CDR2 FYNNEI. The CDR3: CASSDPLAATSYNEQFF. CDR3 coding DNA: TGTGCCAGCAGTGACCCCCTAGCGGCGACCTCCTACAATGAGCAGTTCTTC.

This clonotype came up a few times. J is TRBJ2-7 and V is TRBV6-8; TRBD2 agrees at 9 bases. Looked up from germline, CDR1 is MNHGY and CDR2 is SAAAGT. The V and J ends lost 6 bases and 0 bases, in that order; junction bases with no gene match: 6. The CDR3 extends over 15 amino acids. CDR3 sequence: CASRDSGGSSYEQYF. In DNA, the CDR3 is TGTGCCAGCAGGGACAGCGGGGGGAGCTCCTACGAGCAGTACTTC.

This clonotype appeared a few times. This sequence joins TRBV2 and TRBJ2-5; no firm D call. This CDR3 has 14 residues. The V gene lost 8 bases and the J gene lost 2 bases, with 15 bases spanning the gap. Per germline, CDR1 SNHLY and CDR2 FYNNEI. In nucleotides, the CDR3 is TGTGCCAGCGTAGACTGGAACCAACAAGAGACCCAGTACTTC. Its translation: CASVDWNQQETQYF.

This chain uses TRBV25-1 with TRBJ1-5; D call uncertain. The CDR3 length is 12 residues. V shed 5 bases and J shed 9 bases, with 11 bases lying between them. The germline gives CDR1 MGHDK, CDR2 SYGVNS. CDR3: CASSTLYGPQHF. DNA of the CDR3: TGTGCCAGCAGTACCTTATATGGGCCCCAGCATTTT.

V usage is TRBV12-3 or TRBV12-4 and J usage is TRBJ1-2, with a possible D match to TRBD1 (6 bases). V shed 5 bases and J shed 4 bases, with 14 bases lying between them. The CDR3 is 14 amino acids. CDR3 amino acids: CASSRSVDSYGYTF. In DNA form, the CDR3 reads TGTGCCAGCAGTCGTTCAGTGGACAGCTATGGCTACACCTTC.

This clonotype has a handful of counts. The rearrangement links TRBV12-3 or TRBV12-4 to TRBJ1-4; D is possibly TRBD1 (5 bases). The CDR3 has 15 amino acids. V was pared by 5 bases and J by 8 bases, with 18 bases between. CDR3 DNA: TGTGCCAGCAGTCACCCGGCGGCGGGGCGAGAAAAACTGTTTTTT. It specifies CASSHPAAGREKLFF.

The CDR3 nucleotides are TGTGCCAGCAGCACTCCACTCTTAACAGGGGTGGGCTCCTACAATGAGCAGTTCTTC. It yields the protein CASSTPLLTGVGSYNEQFF. The chain joins TRBV7-8 to TRBJ2-1; TRBD1 matches at 7 bases. V was pared by 5 bases and J by 0 bases, with 16 bases of the junction left unmatched. The CDR3 consists of 19 residues. Per germline, CDR1 SGHVS and CDR2 FQNEAQ.

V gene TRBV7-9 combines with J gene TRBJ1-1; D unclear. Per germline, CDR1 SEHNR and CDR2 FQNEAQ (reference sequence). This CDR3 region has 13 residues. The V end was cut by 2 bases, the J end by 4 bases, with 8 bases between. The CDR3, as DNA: TGTGCCAGCAGCTTAACCTCGACCACTGAAGCTTTCTTT. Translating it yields CASSLTSTTEAFF.

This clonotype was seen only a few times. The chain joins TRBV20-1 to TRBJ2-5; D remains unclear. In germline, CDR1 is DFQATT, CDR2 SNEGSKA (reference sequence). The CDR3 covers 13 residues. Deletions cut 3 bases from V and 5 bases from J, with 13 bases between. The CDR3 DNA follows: TGCAGTGCTAGGGTAGTGGTCGGTGAGACCCAGTACTTC. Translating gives CSARVVVGETQYF.